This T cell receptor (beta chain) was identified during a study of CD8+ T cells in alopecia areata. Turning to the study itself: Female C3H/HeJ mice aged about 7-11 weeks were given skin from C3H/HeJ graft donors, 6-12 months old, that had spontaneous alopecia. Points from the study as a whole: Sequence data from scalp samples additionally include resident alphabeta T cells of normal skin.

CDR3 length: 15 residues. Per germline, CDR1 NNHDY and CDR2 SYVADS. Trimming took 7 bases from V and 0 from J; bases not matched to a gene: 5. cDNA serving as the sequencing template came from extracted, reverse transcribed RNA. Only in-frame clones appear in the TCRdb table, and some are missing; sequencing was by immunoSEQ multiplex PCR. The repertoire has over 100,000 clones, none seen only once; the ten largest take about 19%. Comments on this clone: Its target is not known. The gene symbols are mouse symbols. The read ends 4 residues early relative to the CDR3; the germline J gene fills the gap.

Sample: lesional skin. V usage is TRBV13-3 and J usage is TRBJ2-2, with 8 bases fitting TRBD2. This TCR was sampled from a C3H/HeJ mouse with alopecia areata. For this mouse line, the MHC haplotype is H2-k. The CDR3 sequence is CASGDWGPNTGQLYF. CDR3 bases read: TGTGCCAGCGGCGACTGGGGTCCAAACACCGGG.